This entry describes one T cell receptor (beta chain). What it binds is unknown. These data are taken from a study of T cell responses to AZD1222 COVID-19 vaccine. Only in-frame clones appear in the TCRdb table, and some are missing; sequencing was by immunoSEQ multiplex PCR. The table lists roughly 120,000 clones, roughly nine tenths of them singletons, with about 10% in the top ten. V was clipped by 3 bases and J by 0 bases, with 11 bases between them. Germline CDR1 reads SEHNR; CDR2 reads FQNEAQ (reference sequence). The CDR3 is 15 residues long. Study-level results: Across the whole spike, CD4 TCRs peaked at regions 160-218 and 743-854.

This sample comprised peripheral blood, obtained on day 0 of AZD1222 vaccination. The gene calls are TRBV7-9 and TRBJ1-1; the D is unclear. This sequence originates from an adult in good health. DNA of the CDR3: TGTGCCAGCAGCTTCCAAGGAAGCATGAACACTGAAGCTTTCTTT. Translated, it gives CASSFQGSMNTEAFF. The full variable domain, completed using reference TRBV7-9 and TRBJ1-1, is DTGVSQNPRHKITKRGQNVTFRCDPISEHNRLYWYRQTLGQGPEFLTYFQNEAQLEKSRLLSDRFSAERPKGSFSTLEIQRTEQGDSAMYLCASSFQGSMNTEAFFGQGTRLTVV.